This T cell receptor (beta chain) was sequenced in a study of T cell changes during pregnancy in multiple sclerosis. Here immunoSEQ multiplex PCR was the method, and the copy in TCRdb shows in-frame clones only, minus some. Of about 59,000 clones in the sample, less than 95% are singletons; the top ten hold 2.5% to 3%. Germline CDR1 reads PRHDT; CDR2 reads FYEKMQ (reference sequence). The V end lost 3 bases, the J end lost 1 base, and 3 bases lay between the germline ends. The CDR3 covers 13 residues. This clone came up once. This receptor was obtained from a female donor with multiple sclerosis, enrolled in a pregnancy study. The V call is TRBV13, the J call TRBJ2-2; no clear D gene. The source material was CD8+ T cells from peripheral blood mononuclear cells, sampled after pregnancy. The CDR3 nucleotides are TGTGCCAGCAGCTTCAGGAACACCGGGGAGCTGTTTTTT. Its translation is CASSFRNTGELFF.